Presented here are 10 T cell receptor beta chains from one specimen sequenced in a study of shared clonotypes between healthy human individuals. Profiled with immunoSEQ multiplex PCR; TCRdb holds only in-frame clones, not every one. In the table there are about 2.4 million clones, 93% of which are singletons. Sequencing input: naive CD4+ T cells from PBMCs. Specified subset: CD45RA+ positively selected. The receptors were sampled from a man in his late teens or twenties in good health. Some clones in this sample may be carry-over from other donors' samples.

This sequence joins TRBV30 and TRBJ1-2, with D unresolved. CDR1 and CDR2 from the germline V gene are GTSNPN and SVGIG (reference sequence). The CDR3 loop spans 16 amino acids. Trimming left V 3 bases short and J 1 base short, with 18 bases between. The CDR3 here is CAWREPEKLFNYGYTF. The CDR3 DNA reads TGTGCCTGGAGGGAGCCCGAGAAGTTATTTAACTATGGCTACACCTTC.

The CDR3 nucleotides read TGTGCCAGCAGCTTAGGGGAATCCGGGATCGAAGCTTTCTTT. Encoded protein: CASSLGESGIEAFF. The V and J genes are TRBV7-2 and TRBJ1-1; D call uncertain. Trimming shortened V by 1 base and J by 8 bases, and 14 bases separated the two germline ends. CDR3 length: 14 residues. Germline-derived CDR1 and CDR2 are SGHTA and FQGNSA.

This sequence joins TRBV11-2 and TRBJ2-5, with 10 positions matching TRBD2. The CDR3 runs to 18 residues. CDR1 and CDR2 (germline): SGHAT, FQNNGV. V shed 0 bases, J shed 4 bases, and the junction held 11 bases outside the gene matches. This chain's CDR3 is CASSLDPPASGRGETQYF. CDR3 bases: TGTGCCAGCAGCTTAGATCCCCCGGCTAGCGGGAGAGGAGAGACCCAGTACTTC.

V is TRBV7-2 and J is TRBJ1-2; weak D call: TRBD1 (6 bases). The germline V gene encodes CDR1 SGHTA and CDR2 FQGNSA. V lost 7 bases and J lost 2, with 20 bases in between. The CDR3 loop spans 16 amino acids. DNA of the CDR3: TGTGCCAGCAACTTGGGGGTCGGACAGAGCAACTATGGCTACACCTTC. Translating it yields CASNLGVGQSNYGYTF.

This clone appeared a single time. J is TRBJ1-4 and V is TRBV29-1, with D possibly being TRBD1 (6 bases). The CDR3 is made up of 15 amino acids. V lost 4 bases, J lost 3 bases, and 15 bases lay in between. Germline V gives CDR1 SQVTM, CDR2 ANQGSEA. Written as DNA, the CDR3 is TGCAGCGTTGGGAGAACAGGGTCCGCTAATGAAAAACTGTTTTTT. Its translation: CSVGRTGSANEKLFF.

The rearrangement joins TRBV5-1 to TRBJ2-1; 9 nucleotides align to TRBD2. Germline V lookup: CDR1 SGHRS, CDR2 YFSETQ. The CDR3 contains 14 residues. The J segment lost 4 bases and the V segment lost 3 bases, leaving 2 bases of the junction unmatched. CDR3: CASSSAGGYNEQFF. The CDR3 DNA is TGCGCCAGCAGCTCGGCGGGAGGGTACAATGAGCAGTTCTTC. Looking up the rest from reference TRBV5-1 and TRBJ2-1 gives the full variable domain: KAGVTQTPRYLIKTRGQQVTLSCSPISGHRSVSWYQQTPGQGLQFLFEYFSETQRNKGNFPGRFSGRQFSNSRSEMNVSTLELGDSALYLCASSSAGGYNEQFFGPGTRLTVL.

The J gene is TRBJ1-2, the V gene TRBV29-1, with D perhaps matching TRBD1 (5 bases). V shed 3 bases and J shed 0 bases, with 23 bases lying between them. Germline loops: CDR1 SQVTM, CDR2 ANQGSEA. CDR3 size: 18 residues. The CDR3 DNA follows: TGCAGCGTTGAGAATTTCTGGAGTGACAAGGGGACTAACTATGGCTACACCTTC. Protein sequence: CSVENFWSDKGTNYGYTF.

The table lists this clone with a few counts. The chain combines TRBV4-1 with TRBJ2-7; possibly TRBD1 or TRBD2 for D (5 bases each). CDR3 size: 14 residues. The germline V and J ends were trimmed by 2 bases and 6 bases, with 14 bases remaining between them. Germline-derived CDR1 and CDR2 are MGHRA and YSYEKL. The CDR3 DNA sequence: TGCGCCAGCAGCCAACCCGGGACGTCGGGCGAGCAGTACTTC. Translating gives CASSQPGTSGEQYF.

The chain joins TRBV5-1 to TRBJ2-3; perhaps TRBD2 as D (6 bases). Germline V CDR1 and CDR2: SGHRS, YFSETQ. The V gene lost 3 bases and the J gene lost 4 bases, with 12 bases spanning the gap. The CDR3 contains 14 residues. DNA for the CDR3: TGCGCCAGCAGCTCCACGCGGAGGGCAGATACGCAGTATTTT. Protein: CASSSTRRADTQYF.

The chain joins TRBV4-2 to TRBJ2-4, with 13 nucleotides matching TRBD2. The V gene's germline CDR1 is LGHNA and CDR2 YNFKEQ. After removal of 3 bases from V and 2 bases from J, the junction contained 13 bases not matched to a gene. The CDR3 covers 20 residues. The CDR3 protein is CASSHYPGLAGEGTKNIQYF. DNA for the CDR3: TGTGCCAGCAGCCATTATCCCGGACTAGCGGGAGAAGGGACCAAAAACATTCAGTACTTC.